This TCR beta chain was identified during a study of blood T cells in healthy people across ages. Study-level points and caveats: As naive T cell percentage varied, TCR beta diversity correlated strongly with it.

A sample-barcoded 5' primer and a J-beta primer mix were used in a second PCR of about 7 to 12 cycles. Each sample provided no less than 2.5 million CDR3-containing paired-end reads. MiXCR, applied by TCRdb to the 5' RACE reads, yields one record per CDR3 protein. The sample comprises under 1,000,000 distinct CDR3 sequences, around half of which are singletons, and approximately 18% rests with the top ten. Donors were healthy Caucasian individuals from Russia aged roughly 6 to 95. Each sample provided at least 6 micrograms of extracted total RNA. This clonotype has a count of ten or more. Its antigen is not known. This CDR3 contains 14 residues. Between the trimmed V and J ends, which lost 0 bases and 6 bases, there was a span of 9 bases. Germline-derived CDR1 and CDR2 are SGHTA and FQGNSA.

The receptor comes from an older man in good health. The chain uses TRBV7-2 and TRBJ2-1; D is unresolved. Sequences were obtained from blood. The CDR3 loop reads CASSLAAGANEQFF. CDR3 sequence (DNA): TGTGCCAGCAGCTTAGCGGCCGGAGCCAATGAGCAGTTCTTC. Full variable domain (rest looked up from reference TRBV7-2 and TRBJ2-1): GAGVSQSPSNKVTEKGKDVELRCDPISGHTALYWYRQSLGQGLEFLIYFQGNSAPDKSGLPSDRFSAERTGGSVSTLTIQRTQQEDSAVYLCASSLAAGANEQFFGPGTRLTVL.